This TCR beta chain was sequenced during a study of patients and donors after allogeneic stem cell transplantation. TCRdb reprocessed the RT-PCR reads via MiXCR and lists one record per CDR3 protein. The profile shows 110,000 or so distinct CDR3 sequences, around 38% of them singletons. Germline loops: CDR1 MNHEY, CDR2 SMNVEV (reference sequence). V lost 3 bases and J 6 bases, leaving 8 bases between the germline ends. The CDR3 totals 13 residues. The V call is TRBV27, the J call TRBJ2-2; D ambiguous. The clonotype originates from a human donor who was either an allogeneic HSCT recipient or a stem cell or donor lymphocyte infusion donor (not recorded which). It is not recorded whose cells these are; they may come from a transplant donor. Sequencing was performed on blood, either unsorted or a sorted T cell fraction (not recorded which). Here the CDR3 DNA reads TGTGCCAGCAGTTTTGGGTTTGCCGGGGAGCTGTTTTTT. This sequence encodes CASSFGFAGELFF.